These 15 T cell receptor beta chains originate from one sample sequenced in a study of graft-versus-host responses after intestinal transplantation. TCRdb's copy holds only in-frame clones and misses some; the assay was immunoSEQ multiplex PCR. The sample carries 25,000 to 30,000 clones, 65% to 80% recorded once. Tissue processing of the graft released intraepithelial and lamina propria lymphocytes from it. Sequenced material: ileum tissue, taken 98 days after intestinal transplantation. Every receptor here comes from a human patient who received an intestinal transplant, so some T cells may come from the graft donor.

The rearrangement links TRBV5-4 to TRBJ2-7; a weak D match, TRBD2 (5 bases). Germline V lookup: CDR1 SGHNT, CDR2 YYREEE (reference sequence). The V and J ends lost 5 bases and 2 bases respectively, with 14 bases between them. The CDR3 is 14 amino acids. For the CDR3, the DNA is TGTGCCAGCAGTACCACGGGATCCACCTACGAGCAGTACTTC. As protein: CASSTTGSTYEQYF.

The chain employs TRBV5-3 and TRBJ1-2; 7 nucleotides align to TRBD1. TRBV5-3 is treated as an ORF (open reading frame) with a function not yet certain. The V segment lost 1 base and the J segment 4 bases; nucleotides outside the gene matches: 10. This CDR3 spans 16 amino acids. CDR3 loop: CARSLNWDSIFYGYTF. DNA of the CDR3: TGTGCCAGAAGCTTGAATTGGGACAGCATTTTCTATGGCTACACCTTC.

The chain employs TRBV7-9 and TRBJ1-4; D remains ambiguous. Trimming took 3 bases from V and 7 from J, leaving 21 bases between them. CDR1 and CDR2 (germline): SEHNR, FQNEAQ (reference sequence). The CDR3 is 17 amino acids. This chain's CDR3 is CASSFLGRTAFGEKLFF. The CDR3 region has the DNA TGTGCCAGCAGCTTTTTGGGCAGAACAGCCTTTGGTGAAAAACTGTTTTTT.

V and J are TRBV6-5 and TRBJ2-1, with 7 bases aligning to TRBD1. Unmatched junction bases numbered 6, after V lost 0 bases and J lost 7 bases. The CDR3 contains 15 residues. Germline V gives CDR1 MNHEY, CDR2 SVGAGI. CDR3 amino acids: CASSYSTAGGNEQFF. The DNA for the CDR3 is TGTGCCAGCAGTTACTCGACCGCAGGGGGAAATGAGCAGTTCTTC.

Points on this clone: Within the sample, other DNA sequences also encode this same CDR3. The chain combines TRBV7-8 with TRBJ1-5; the D gene is possibly TRBD1 (6 bases). Looked up from germline, CDR1 is SGHVS and CDR2 is FQNEAQ. The ends were cut back, 1 base at V and 0 bases at J, with 7 bases in the middle. The CDR3 is 15 residues long. CDR3 residues: CASSLEDSSNQPQHF. The DNA of the CDR3 is TGTGCCAGCAGCTTAGAGGACAGTAGCAATCAGCCCCAGCATTTT. Using reference TRBV7-8 and TRBJ1-5 for the parts outside the CDR3, the full variable domain is GAGVSQSPRYKVAKRGQDVALRCDPISGHVSLFWYQQALGQGPEFLTYFQNEAQLDKSGLPSDRFFAERPEGSVSTLKIQRTQQEDSAVYLCASSLEDSSNQPQHFGDGTRLSIL.

The rearrangement uses TRBV19 and TRBJ2-7; D may be TRBD2 (5 bases). The germline V and J ends were trimmed by 5 bases and 6 bases, with 14 bases remaining between them. The CDR3 loop spans 13 amino acids. CDR1 and CDR2 (germline): LNHDA, SQIVND (reference sequence). For the CDR3, the DNA is TGTGCCAGTAGTTCTCGGACTTTTTCCGAGCAGTACTTC. It is translated as CASSSRTFSEQYF.

The rearrangement uses TRBV5-6 and TRBJ1-3, with D tentatively TRBD1 (5 bases). The CDR3 is 14 amino acids. V shed 5 bases and J shed 4 bases, with 13 bases lying between them. CDR1 and CDR2 (germline): SGHDT, YYEEEE. The CDR3 loop reads CASRIRAEGNTIYF. CDR3 bases: TGTGCCAGCAGAATCAGGGCGGAAGGAAACACCATATATTTT.

V gene TRBV19 combines with J gene TRBJ1-5; D is unclear. The CDR3 totals 14 residues. Trimming cost V 5 bases and J 6 bases, with 14 bases left between them. CDR1 is LNHDA and CDR2 is SQIVND in the germline V gene (reference sequence). The chain's CDR3 is CASSRDGVPQPQHF. CDR3 coding DNA: TGTGCCAGTAGTCGGGATGGGGTCCCTCAGCCCCAGCATTTT.

The V call is TRBV28, the J call TRBJ1-2; D call uncertain. Germline V gene data show CDR1 as MDHEN and CDR2 as SYDVKM. The germline V and J ends were trimmed by 6 bases and 5 bases, with 16 bases remaining between them. The CDR3 totals 14 residues. The CDR3 region has the DNA TGTGCCAGCAGAAACCATGTTGTAACTTATGGCTACACCTTC. Protein sequence: CASRNHVVTYGYTF.

The sample holds one count of this clone. The chain uses TRBV6-5 and TRBJ1-2; 7 bases are shared with TRBD1. The CDR3 totals 13 residues. Germline V CDR1 and CDR2: MNHEY, SVGAGI. The J segment lost 10 bases and the V segment lost 2 bases, leaving 7 bases of the junction unmatched. The CDR3 DNA is TGTGCCAGCAGTTACGACAGGGTCTCCTCCTACACCTTC. Amino acid sequence: CASSYDRVSSYTF.

This clone was picked up a small number of times. The CDR3 nucleotides read TGTGCCAGCAGCTCGAGGGAACAGGGAGCCTCTGGAAACACCATATATTTT. Translation: CASSSREQGASGNTIYF. The chain employs TRBV21-1 and TRBJ1-3; the table's TRBD1 call for D was not verified on the DNA. TRBV21-1 is flagged as a pseudogene. The length of the CDR3 is 17 residues.

This sequence joins TRBV7-2 and TRBJ1-6; 8 bases map to TRBD1. Germline V gene sequence: CDR1 SGHTA, CDR2 FQGNSA. Trimming cost V 3 bases and J 1 base; bases outside gene matches: 5. The CDR3 length is 17 residues. CDR3 nucleotides: TGTGCCAGCAGCTTTCAGGGGGCGGGTTCCTATAATTCACCCCTCCACTTT. Translating it yields CASSFQGAGSYNSPLHF.

The chain employs TRBV6-1 and TRBJ1-1; D is ambiguous. The germline V gene encodes CDR1 MNHNS and CDR2 SASEGT. This CDR3 has 11 amino acids. The V end was cut by 7 bases, the J end by 7 bases, with 10 bases between. CDR3 amino acids: CASKTVGEAFF. In DNA, the CDR3 is TGTGCCAGCAAAACCGTGGGTGAAGCTTTCTTT.

The J gene is TRBJ1-1, the V gene TRBV19; D unresolved. Looked up from germline, CDR1 is LNHDA and CDR2 is SQIVND (reference sequence). The ends were cut back, 1 base at V and 5 bases at J, with 11 bases in the middle. The CDR3 has 14 amino acids. CDR3 nucleotide sequence: TGTGCCAGTAGTATAGTGTGGGGATCGACTGAAGCTTTCTTT. Its protein product is CASSIVWGSTEAFF.

The sample holds one count of this clone. The genes are TRBV4-2 and TRBJ1-5, with D possibly TRBD1 on 5 matching bases. Per germline, CDR1 LGHNA and CDR2 YNFKEQ. The CDR3 has 14 residues. V shed 0 bases and J shed 7 bases, with 10 bases lying between them. The CDR3 sequence is CASSQDGGGQPQHF. As DNA, the CDR3 is TGTGCCAGCAGCCAAGATGGGGGGGGGCAGCCCCAGCATTTT.